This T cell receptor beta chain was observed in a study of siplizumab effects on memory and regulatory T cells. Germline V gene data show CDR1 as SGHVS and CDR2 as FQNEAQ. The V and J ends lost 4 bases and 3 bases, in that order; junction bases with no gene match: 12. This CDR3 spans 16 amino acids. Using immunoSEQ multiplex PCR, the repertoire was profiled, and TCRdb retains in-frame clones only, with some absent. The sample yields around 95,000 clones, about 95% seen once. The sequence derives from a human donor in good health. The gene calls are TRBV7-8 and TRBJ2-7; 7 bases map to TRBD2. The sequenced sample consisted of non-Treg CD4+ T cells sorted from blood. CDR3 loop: CASSSEAASGYYEQYF. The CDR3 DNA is TGTGCCAGCAGCTCTGAGGCGGCTAGCGGTTACTACGAGCAGTACTTC.